These 19 T cell receptor beta chains share one sample of origin, sequenced in a study of T cell clonotyping in hematopoietic cell transplantation. Time point of the sample: recipient sample about 28 days before transplant, after cytoreduction. The table came from immunoSEQ multiplex PCR; TCRdb's copy has only in-frame clones and leaves some out. The data hold tens of thousands of clones, with 90% to 96% observed a single time. The material sequenced was peripheral blood mononuclear cells, taken before stem cell transplant. Source of these receptors: a woman between 50 and 59 years old with acute myeloid leukemia. Some clones in this sample may be carry-over from other donors' samples.

The chain has TRBV4-1 and TRBJ1-1, with a weak D call TRBD1 (6 bases). The CDR3 runs 14 residues. V was cut by 4 bases and J by 1 base, with 10 bases left in between. In germline, CDR1 is MGHRA, CDR2 YSYEKL. As DNA, the CDR3 is TGCGCCAGCAGCCGGATACAGGGGAACACTGAAGCTTTCTTT. Its translation is CASSRIQGNTEAFF.

In nucleotides, the CDR3 is TGTGCCAGCAGCTTAGGGACTAGCGGCCCAGTCGGGGGAGAGACCCAGTACTTC. Translating gives CASSLGTSGPVGGETQYF. J is TRBJ2-5 and V is TRBV11-2, with 10 bases aligning to TRBD2. CDR1 is SGHAT and CDR2 is FQNNGV in the germline V gene. The CDR3 totals 18 residues. J was trimmed by 4 bases and V by 1 base; bases with no gene match: 12.

The chain has TRBV5-1 and TRBJ1-2; tentative D call: TRBD1 (5 bases). Trimming removed 0 bases from V and 3 bases from J, with 12 bases in between. CDR3 size: 15 residues. The V gene's germline CDR1 is SGHRS and CDR2 YFSETQ. CDR3 sequence reads: CASSLEGQGHYGYTF. For the CDR3, the DNA is TGCGCCAGCAGCTTGGAGGGGCAGGGTCACTATGGCTACACCTTC.

The chain carries TRBV19 and TRBJ1-1, with unresolved D. V was cut by 4 bases and J by 2 bases, with 8 bases left in between. The CDR3 runs 13 residues. Germline V gene data show CDR1 as LNHDA and CDR2 as SQIVND (reference sequence). CDR3 DNA sequence: TGTGCCAGTAGTACTTACCACAACACTGAAGCTTTCTTT. Translated, it gives CASSTYHNTEAFF. The complete variable domain, with remaining parts taken from reference TRBV19 and TRBJ1-1, reads DGGITQSPKYLFRKEGQNVTLSCEQNLNHDAMYWYRQDPGQGLRLIYYSQIVNDFQKGDIAEGYSVSREKKESFPLTVTSAQKNPTAFYLCASSTYHNTEAFFGQGTRLTVV.

This clone was observed a single time. The gene calls are TRBV11-2 and TRBJ2-1; 11 bases line up with TRBD2. In germline, CDR1 is SGHAT, CDR2 FQNNGV. V dropped 5 bases and J dropped 1; count of bases not matched to a gene: 1. CDR3 length equals 15 residues. CDR3 in amino acids: CASSGTSGSYNEQFF. Here the CDR3 DNA reads TGTGCCAGCAGCGGGACTAGCGGATCCTACAATGAGCAGTTCTTC.

The rearrangement links TRBV5-6 to TRBJ2-1; D gene ambiguous. CDR1 and CDR2 (germline): SGHDT, YYEEEE. The CDR3 has 16 amino acids. The V end was cut by 1 base, the J end by 0 bases, with 11 bases between. As DNA, the CDR3 is TGTGCCAGCAGCTTGTACTCGTCGAGCTCCTACAATGAGCAGTTCTTC. It encodes CASSLYSSSSYNEQFF.

The chain employs TRBV2 and TRBJ1-1; D is unresolved. Trimming pared 0 bases from V and 3 bases from J, leaving 8 bases between. This CDR3 is 14 amino acids long. Germline V lookup: CDR1 SNHLY, CDR2 FYNNEI. CDR3 coding DNA: TGTGCCAGCAGTGAAGCGCGGGTTTACACTGAAGCTTTCTTT. Its protein is CASSEARVYTEAFF.

The CDR3 protein is CASSFSLPSYTF. The CDR3 coding sequence is TGTGCCAGCAGTTTTTCCCTACCTAGCTACACCTTC. This chain links TRBV28 with TRBJ1-2; D uncertain. The V and J ends lost 3 bases and 9 bases respectively, with 11 bases between them. Germline-derived CDR1 and CDR2 are MDHEN and SYDVKM. The CDR3 contains 12 residues.

V gene TRBV30 combines with J gene TRBJ1-2, with TRBD1 matching 8 bases. The CDR3 extends over 14 amino acids. The J segment lost 8 bases and the V segment lost 3 bases, leaving 11 bases of the junction unmatched. CDR1 and CDR2 from the germline V gene are GTSNPN and SVGIG (reference sequence). The CDR3 sequence: CAWRIQGALWGYTF. CDR3 DNA: TGTGCCTGGAGGATTCAGGGGGCCCTATGGGGCTACACCTTC.

The CDR3 here is CAISESASKDQPQHF. For the CDR3, the DNA is TGTGCCATCAGTGAGTCGGCCTCTAAGGATCAGCCCCAGCATTTT. The genes are TRBV10-3 and TRBJ1-5; D remains unclear. This CDR3 is 15 amino acids long. The germline V and J ends were trimmed by 0 bases and 5 bases, with 11 bases remaining between them. The germline gives CDR1 ENHRY, CDR2 SYGVKD.

The rearrangement uses TRBV10-3 and TRBJ1-1, with a weak D call TRBD1 (5 bases). The V end lost 1 base, the J end lost 1 base, and 10 bases lay between the germline ends. Germline CDR1 is ENHRY and CDR2 is SYGVKD. This CDR3 comprises 15 residues. As DNA, the CDR3 is TGTGCCATCAGTGAGTGGGCAGGGCGGAACACTGAAGCTTTCTTT. Protein product: CAISEWAGRNTEAFF.

The chain has TRBV6-1 and TRBJ2-7, with 7 bases that match TRBD2. Germline-derived CDR1 and CDR2 are MNHNS and SASEGT. J lost 1 base, V lost 6 bases, and 9 bases had no gene match. The CDR3 contains 15 residues. The CDR3 is CASRVAGTTSYEQYF. CDR3 bases: TGTGCCAGCAGGGTTGCCGGGACTACATCCTACGAGCAGTACTTC.

This sequence joins TRBV7-6 and TRBJ2-1, with 10 bases identical to TRBD2. The J segment lost 5 bases and the V segment lost 3 bases, leaving 7 bases of the junction unmatched. The CDR3 is 16 residues long. The germline gives CDR1 SGHVS, CDR2 FNYEAQ. The CDR3 protein is CASSLIGTSEDNEQFF. CDR3 DNA: TGTGCCAGCAGCTTGATTGGGACTAGCGAGGACAATGAGCAGTTCTTC.

V gene TRBV27 combines with J gene TRBJ1-1; D is ambiguous. Germline V gene sequence: CDR1 MNHEY, CDR2 SMNVEV (reference sequence). The CDR3 length is 14 residues. The ends were cut back, 2 bases at V and 3 bases at J, with 10 bases in the middle. CDR3 nucleotides: TGTGCCAGCAGTTTAGGCACGGGTTACACTGAAGCTTTCTTT. This sequence encodes CASSLGTGYTEAFF.

The chain combines TRBV28 with TRBJ1-1, with unresolved D. Per germline, CDR1 MDHEN and CDR2 SYDVKM. V lost 2 bases to trimming and J lost 4 bases, with 11 bases between them. This CDR3 is 14 amino acids long. CDR3 sequence reads: CASSLPHSGTEAFF. The CDR3 coding sequence is TGTGCCAGCAGTTTACCCCACTCCGGCACTGAAGCTTTCTTT.

This chain links TRBV29-1 with TRBJ1-5, with D possibly being TRBD1 (6 bases). The germline V gene has CDR1 SQVTM and CDR2 ANQGSEA. Trimming stripped 5 bases from V and 7 bases from J, with 15 bases between. The CDR3 length is 13 residues. CDR3 in amino acids: CSVKQGEEQPQHF. The CDR3 nucleotides read TGCAGCGTTAAACAGGGAGAGGAGCAGCCCCAGCATTTT.

The gene calls are TRBV6-5 and TRBJ2-7, with TRBD2 matching over 11 bases. There are 15 residues in the CDR3. Germline V lookup: CDR1 MNHEY, CDR2 SVGAGI. Trimming at V came to 3 bases and at J to 2 bases, leaving 3 bases not matched to a gene. The chain's CDR3 is CASSYGTSGTYEQYF. CDR3 coding DNA: TGTGCCAGCAGTTATGGGACTAGCGGTACCTACGAGCAGTACTTC.

The V gene is TRBV2, the J gene TRBJ1-1; D is unclear. Trimming took off 3 bases at V and 1 base at J, with 9 bases between the two ends. The CDR3 loop spans 14 amino acids. CDR1 SNHLY and CDR2 FYNNEI come from the germline V gene. CDR3 sequence (DNA): TGTGCCAGCAGTGAGCGCGATACGAACACTGAAGCTTTCTTT. Translating it yields CASSERDTNTEAFF.

The gene calls are TRBV7-9 and TRBJ1-1; D is uncertain. The V end lost 2 bases, the J end lost 4 bases, and 11 bases lay between the germline ends. Germline V gives CDR1 SEHNR, CDR2 FQNEAQ (reference sequence). This CDR3 contains 14 residues. The CDR3 nucleotides read TGTGCCAGCAGCTTATATAAGGCCCCCACTGAAGCTTTCTTT. Its protein product is CASSLYKAPTEAFF.